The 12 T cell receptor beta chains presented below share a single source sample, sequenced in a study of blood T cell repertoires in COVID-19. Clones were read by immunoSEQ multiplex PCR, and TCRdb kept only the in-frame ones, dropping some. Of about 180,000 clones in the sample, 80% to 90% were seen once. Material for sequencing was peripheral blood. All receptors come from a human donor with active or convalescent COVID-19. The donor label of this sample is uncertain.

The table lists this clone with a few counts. CDR3 in DNA: TGTGCCAGCAGGAGGACAGGGCCCCACTATGGCTACACCTTC. Translated: CASRRTGPHYGYTF. The V gene is TRBV28, the J gene TRBJ1-2, with 8 bases lining up with TRBD1. V shed 6 bases, J shed 3 bases, and the junction held 6 bases outside the gene matches. Per germline, CDR1 MDHEN and CDR2 SYDVKM. The CDR3 is made up of 14 amino acids.

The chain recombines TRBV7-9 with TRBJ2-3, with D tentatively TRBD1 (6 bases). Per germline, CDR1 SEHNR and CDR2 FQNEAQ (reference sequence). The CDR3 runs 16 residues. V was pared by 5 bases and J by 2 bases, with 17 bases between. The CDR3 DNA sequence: TGTGCCAGCAGCAAGGGGGACATAGCCCACACAGATACGCAGTATTTT. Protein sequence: CASSKGDIAHTDTQYF.

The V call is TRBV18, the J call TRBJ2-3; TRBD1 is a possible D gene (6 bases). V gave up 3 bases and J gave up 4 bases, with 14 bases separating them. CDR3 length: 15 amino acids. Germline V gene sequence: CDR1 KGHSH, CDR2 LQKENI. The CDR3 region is CASSPLGTGPDTQYF. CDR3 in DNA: TGTGCCAGCTCACCTCTAGGCACAGGGCCAGATACGCAGTATTTT.

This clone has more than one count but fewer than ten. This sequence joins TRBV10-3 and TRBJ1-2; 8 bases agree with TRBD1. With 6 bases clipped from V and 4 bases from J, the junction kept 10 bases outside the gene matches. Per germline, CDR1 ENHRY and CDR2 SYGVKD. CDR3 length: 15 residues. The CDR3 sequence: CAIRRDRGYRYGYTF. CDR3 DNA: TGTGCCATCAGACGAGACAGGGGTTATCGCTATGGCTACACCTTC.

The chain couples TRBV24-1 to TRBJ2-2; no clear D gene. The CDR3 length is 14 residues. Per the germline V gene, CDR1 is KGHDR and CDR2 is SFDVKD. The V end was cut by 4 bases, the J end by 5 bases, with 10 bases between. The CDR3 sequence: CATSEQLATGELFF. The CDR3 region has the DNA TGTGCCACCAGTGAACAGCTGGCTACCGGGGAGCTGTTTTTT.

CDR3 nucleotide sequence: TGTGCCAGCAGCCAGTCCTGGGCGGGGGCGCGGAGCATTCAGTACTTC. It is translated as CASSQSWAGARSIQYF. The chain links TRBV14 to TRBJ2-4, with D possibly matching TRBD2 (7 bases). This CDR3 comprises 16 residues. V was clipped by 3 bases and J by 9 bases, with 21 bases between them. Germline assignment: CDR1 SGHDN and CDR2 FVKESK.

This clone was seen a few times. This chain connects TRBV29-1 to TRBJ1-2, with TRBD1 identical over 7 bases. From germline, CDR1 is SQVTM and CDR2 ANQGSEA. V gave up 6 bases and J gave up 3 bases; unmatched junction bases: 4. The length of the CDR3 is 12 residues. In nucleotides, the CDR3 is TGCAGCGTCGAGGGGGCTGACTATGGCTACACCTTC. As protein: CSVEGADYGYTF.

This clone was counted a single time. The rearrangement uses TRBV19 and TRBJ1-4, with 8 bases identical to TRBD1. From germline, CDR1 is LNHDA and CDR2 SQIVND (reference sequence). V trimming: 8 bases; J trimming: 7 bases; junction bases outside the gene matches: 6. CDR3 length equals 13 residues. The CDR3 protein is CASETGGAEKLFF. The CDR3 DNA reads TGTGCCAGTGAAACAGGGGGGGCTGAAAAACTGTTTTTT.

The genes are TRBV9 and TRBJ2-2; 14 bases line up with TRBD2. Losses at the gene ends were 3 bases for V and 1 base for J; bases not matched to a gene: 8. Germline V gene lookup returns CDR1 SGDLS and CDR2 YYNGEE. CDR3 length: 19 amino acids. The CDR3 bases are TGTGCCAGCAGCGACCGGGGGACTAGCGGGAGATGGAACACCGGGGAGCTGTTTTTT. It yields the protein CASSDRGTSGRWNTGELFF.

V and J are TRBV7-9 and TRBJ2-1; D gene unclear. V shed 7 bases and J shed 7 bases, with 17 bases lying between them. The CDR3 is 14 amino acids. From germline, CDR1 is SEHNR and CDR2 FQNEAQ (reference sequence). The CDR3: CASTQSPPSNEQFF. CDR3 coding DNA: TGTGCCAGCACCCAGTCGCCCCCCTCGAATGAGCAGTTCTTC.

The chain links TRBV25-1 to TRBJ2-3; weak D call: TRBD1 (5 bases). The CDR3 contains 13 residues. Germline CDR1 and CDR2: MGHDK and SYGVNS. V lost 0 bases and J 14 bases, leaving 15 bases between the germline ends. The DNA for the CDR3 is TGTGCCAGCAGTGAATATGGGGCAACCCCCCGGTATTTT. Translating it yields CASSEYGATPRYF.

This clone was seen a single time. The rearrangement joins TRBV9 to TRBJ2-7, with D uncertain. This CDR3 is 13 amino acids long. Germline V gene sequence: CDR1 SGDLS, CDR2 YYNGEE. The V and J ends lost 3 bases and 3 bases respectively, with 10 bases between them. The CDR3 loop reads CASSAAESYEQYF. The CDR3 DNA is TGTGCCAGCAGCGCGGCGGAGAGCTACGAGCAGTACTTC.